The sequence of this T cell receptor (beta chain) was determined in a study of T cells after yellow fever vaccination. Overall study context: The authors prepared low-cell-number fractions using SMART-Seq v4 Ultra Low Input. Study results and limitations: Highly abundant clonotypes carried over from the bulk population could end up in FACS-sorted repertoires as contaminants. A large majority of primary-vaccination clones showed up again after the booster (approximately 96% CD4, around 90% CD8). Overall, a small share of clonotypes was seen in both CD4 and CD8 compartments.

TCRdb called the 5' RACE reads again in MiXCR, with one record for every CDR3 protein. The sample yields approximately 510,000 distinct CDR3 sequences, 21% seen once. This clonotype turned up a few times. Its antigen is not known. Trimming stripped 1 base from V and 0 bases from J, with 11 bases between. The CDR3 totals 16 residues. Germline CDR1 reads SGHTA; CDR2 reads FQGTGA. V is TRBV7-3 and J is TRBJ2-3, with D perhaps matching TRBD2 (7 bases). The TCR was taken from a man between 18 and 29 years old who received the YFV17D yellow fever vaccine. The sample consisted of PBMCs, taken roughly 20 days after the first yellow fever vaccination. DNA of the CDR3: TGTGCCAGCAGCTTAAACGGCGGGGGCAGCACAGATACGCAGTATTTT. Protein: CASSLNGGGSTDTQYF.